These T cell receptor beta chains were read from a single sample in a study of T cells in Graves' hyperthyroidism and ophthalmopathy. TCRdb reanalysed the multiplex PCR reads using MiXCR and keeps one entry per CDR3 protein. The sample has over 400,000 distinct CDR3 sequences; 14% to 15% are singletons. The sample comprised blood. The receptors here all came from a man aged 18 to 29 with Graves' ophthalmopathy. The CDR3 runs from the conserved cysteine through the conserved F or W. A D gene is named only where the DNA matches it firmly. Size values are once, few and many counts, or a class for expanded clones, and some rows have none.

V	size	D	J	DNA	CDR3
TRBV28	many	TRBD2	TRBJ2-5	TGTGCCAGCAGTTTATGGTCCGGGGGGGGGTCGACCCAGTACTTC	CASSLWSGGGSTQYF
TRBV10-3	-	-	TRBJ2-2	TGTGCCATCAGTGAGCCTCTGGGTGTACCACTGAACACCGGGGAGCTGTTTTTT	CAISEPLGVPLNTGELFF
TRBV7-3	many	-	TRBJ2-7	TGTGCCAGCAGCTTATATGCCTCCTACGAGCAGTACTTC	CASSLYASYEQYF
TRBV6-1	many	-	TRBJ2-7	TGTGCCAGCAGTCGTGGGACGGGACGCTACGAGCAGTACTTC	CASSRGTGRYEQYF
TRBV12-3/TRBV12-4	many	-	TRBJ2-5	TGTGCCAGCAGTTTTGACGGGGGGCGCCGGGAGACCCAGTACTTC	CASSFDGGRRETQYF
TRBV25-1	-	TRBD1	TRBJ2-7	TGTGCCAGCAGTGGGGACAGGGGGCTAGGCGAGCAGTACTTC	CASSGDRGLGEQYF
TRBV7-9	few	-	TRBJ2-6	TGTGCCAGCAGCTTCCCGGGACTCTTAATCTCTGGGGCCAACGTCCTGACTTTC	CASSFPGLLISGANVLTF
TRBV6-1	-	-	TRBJ1-4	TGTGCCAGCAGGGAAAGGGCCGTTTTTAATGAAAAACTGTTTTTT	CASRERAVFNEKLFF
TRBV19	-	-	TRBJ2-6	TGTGCCAGTAGTCAACAGACAGAGCCTCTCTGGGCCAACGTCCTGACTTTC	CASSQQTEPLWANVLTF
TRBV7-3	many	-	TRBJ2-6	TGTGCCAGCAGGGTAGCTGGGGCCAACGTCCTGACTTTC	CASRVAGANVLTF
TRBV27	-	-	TRBJ2-1	TGTGCCAGCAGGGGGGGTTCGGGGGCCTACAATGAGCAGTTCTTC	CASRGGSGAYNEQFF
TRBV18	many	TRBD2	TRBJ2-7	TGTGCCAGCTCTCCGACTAGCGGGGTGTCCTACGAGCAGTACTTC	CASSPTSGVSYEQYF
TRBV7-3	many	-	TRBJ2-1	TGTGCCAGCAGCTTATCGAGGGGGATTTACAATGAGCAGTTCTTC	CASSLSRGIYNEQFF
TRBV3-1	many	TRBD1	TRBJ2-6	TGTGCCAGCAGCCCGCAGGGGGCTGGGGCCAACGTCCTGACTTTC	CASSPQGAGANVLTF
TRBV11-2	many	TRBD1	TRBJ1-2	TGTGCCAGCAGCTTTCCCAGGACAGGGGGCCCCTATGGCTACACCTTC	CASSFPRTGGPYGYTF
TRBV6-1	-	TRBD2	TRBJ2-7	TGTGCCAGCAGTGAAGGGGGGACTAGCGACTACGAGCAGTACTTC	CASSEGGTSDYEQYF
TRBV7-8	many	TRBD1	TRBJ1-5	TGTGCCAGCAGCTTACTACAGGGGGCTCAGCCCCAGCATTTT	CASSLLQGAQPQHF
TRBV5-1	-	-	TRBJ2-1	TGCGCCAGCAGTCCCGGGACTTCCTTTTACAATGAGCAGTTCTTC	CASSPGTSFYNEQFF
TRBV20-1	few	TRBD1	TRBJ1-5	TGCAGTGCTAGAGGGGACAGGGAGGTTCAGCCCCAGCATTTT	CSARGDREVQPQHF
TRBV27	few	TRBD1	TRBJ2-2	TGTGCCAGCAGCCCGGTGGAACAGGGGATCGGGGAGCTGTTTTTT	CASSPVEQGIGELFF
TRBV6-1	many	TRBD1	TRBJ2-1	TGTGCCAGCATCCATGGGGGACAGGGAATAAATGAGCAGTTCTTC	CASIHGGQGINEQFF
TRBV30	few	-	TRBJ2-7	TGTGCCTGGAGAGTCAGTCAGGTCGCCAACTACGAGCAGTACTTC	CAWRVSQVANYEQYF
TRBV6-2/TRBV6-3	-	-	TRBJ1-1	TGTGCCAGCAGTTACTCCAACCCGAACAATGCTTTCTTT	CASSYSNPNNAFF
TRBV11-2	many	-	TRBJ1-1	TGTGCCAGCCTCCTCTTCAGCGACAGCACTGAAGCTTTCTTT	CASLLFSDSTEAFF
TRBV20-1	many	-	TRBJ2-5	TGCAGTGCCCCGATCGTTGGAGGGACCCAGTACTTC	CSAPIVGGTQYF
TRBV19	few	-	TRBJ2-2	TGTGCCAGTAGTATAGGTGCGAACACCGGGGAGCTGTTTTTT	CASSIGANTGELFF
TRBV5-5	few	-	TRBJ2-2	TGTGCCAGCAGCGTCCCGAACACCGGGGAGCTGTTTTTT	CASSVPNTGELFF
TRBV15	-	-	TRBJ2-4	TGTGCCACCAGCAGAGAAGGGAGTAAAAACATTCAGTACTTC	CATSREGSKNIQYF
TRBV12-3/TRBV12-4	few	TRBD1	TRBJ2-7	TGTGCCAGCAGTTTCGACAGGGGGTTCGAGCAGTACTTC	CASSFDRGFEQYF
TRBV19	-	-	TRBJ1-1	TGTGCCAGTAGGGGGAGAGGACGCGACACTGAAGCTTTCTTT	CASRGRGRDTEAFF
TRBV25-1	once	-	TRBJ1-4	TGTGCCAGCAGTAACCCAGGCCCTAGTAATGAAAAACTGTTTTTT	CASSNPGPSNEKLFF
TRBV7-9	few	TRBD1	TRBJ2-2	TGTGCCAGCAGCCCTAAGACAGGGGTGGACGGGGAGCTGTTTTTT	CASSPKTGVDGELFF
TRBV7-9	many	-	TRBJ2-7	TGTGCCAGCAGCTTCGATAGGTACGAGCAGTACTTC	CASSFDRYEQYF
TRBV27	many	-	TRBJ2-1	TGTGCCAGCAGTTCCGGGACCCCACCCTACAATGAGCAGTTCTTC	CASSSGTPPYNEQFF
TRBV27	few	-	TRBJ1-1	TGTGCCAGCAGTTTAGGTAATAGCCGGGAAGCTTTCTTT	CASSLGNSREAFF
TRBV6-5	-	TRBD2	TRBJ2-3	TGTGCCAGCAGTTCCAAGAGCGGGGCCTCCCCCAATACGCAGTATTTT	CASSSKSGASPNTQYF
TRBV6-2/TRBV6-3	-	TRBD2	TRBJ2-2	TGTGCCAGAGGGACTAGCGGGGGGGTCCTTGTCACCGGGGAGCTGTTTTTT	CARGTSGGVLVTGELFF
TRBV4-1	many	-	TRBJ1-2	TGCGCCAGCAGCCAGAGGGGTCTCTATGGCTACACCTTC	CASSQRGLYGYTF
TRBV20-1	many	TRBD2	TRBJ2-5	TGCAGTGCCCGGACTAGCGGGGGACCAGAGACCCAGTACTTC	CSARTSGGPETQYF